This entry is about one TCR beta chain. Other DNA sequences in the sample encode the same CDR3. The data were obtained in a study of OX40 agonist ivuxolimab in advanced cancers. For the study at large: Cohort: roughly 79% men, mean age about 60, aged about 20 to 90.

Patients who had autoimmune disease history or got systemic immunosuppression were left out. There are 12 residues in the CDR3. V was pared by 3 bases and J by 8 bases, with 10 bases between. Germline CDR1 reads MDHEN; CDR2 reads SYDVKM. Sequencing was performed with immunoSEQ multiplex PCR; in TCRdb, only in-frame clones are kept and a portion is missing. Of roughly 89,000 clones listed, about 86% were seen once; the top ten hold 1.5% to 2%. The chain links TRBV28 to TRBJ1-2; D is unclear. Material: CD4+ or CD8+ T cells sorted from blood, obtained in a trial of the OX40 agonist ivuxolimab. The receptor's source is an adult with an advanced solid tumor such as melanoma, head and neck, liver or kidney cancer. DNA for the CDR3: TGTGCCAGCAGTTTGGCGGGGTACGGCTACACCTTC. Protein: CASSLAGYGYTF.